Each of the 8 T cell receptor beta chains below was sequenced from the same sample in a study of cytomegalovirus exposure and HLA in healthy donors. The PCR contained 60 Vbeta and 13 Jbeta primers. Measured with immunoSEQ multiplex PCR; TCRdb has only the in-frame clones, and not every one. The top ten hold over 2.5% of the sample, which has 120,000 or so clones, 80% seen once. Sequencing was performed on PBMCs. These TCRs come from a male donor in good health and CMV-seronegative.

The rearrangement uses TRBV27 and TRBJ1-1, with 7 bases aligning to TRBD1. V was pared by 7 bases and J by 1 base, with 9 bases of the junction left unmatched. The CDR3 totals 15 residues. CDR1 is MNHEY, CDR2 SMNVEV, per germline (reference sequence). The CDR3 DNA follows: TGTGCCAGCACCCCTTTGAGGGACAGGAACACTGAAGCTTTCTTT. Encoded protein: CASTPLRDRNTEAFF.

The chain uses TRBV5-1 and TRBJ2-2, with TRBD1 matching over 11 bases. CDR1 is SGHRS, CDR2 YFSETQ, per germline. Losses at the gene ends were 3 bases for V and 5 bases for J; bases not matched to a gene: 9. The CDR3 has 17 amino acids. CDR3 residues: CASSSLTGTGGTGELFF. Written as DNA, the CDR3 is TGCGCCAGCAGCTCGCTTACCGGGACAGGGGGAACCGGGGAGCTGTTTTTT.

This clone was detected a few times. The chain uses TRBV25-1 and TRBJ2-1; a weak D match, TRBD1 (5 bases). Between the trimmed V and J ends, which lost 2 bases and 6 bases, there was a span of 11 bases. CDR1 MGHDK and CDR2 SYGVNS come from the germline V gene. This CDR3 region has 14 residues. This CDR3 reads CASSETPQGNEQFF. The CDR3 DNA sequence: TGTGCCAGCAGTGAAACCCCCCAGGGCAATGAGCAGTTCTTC.

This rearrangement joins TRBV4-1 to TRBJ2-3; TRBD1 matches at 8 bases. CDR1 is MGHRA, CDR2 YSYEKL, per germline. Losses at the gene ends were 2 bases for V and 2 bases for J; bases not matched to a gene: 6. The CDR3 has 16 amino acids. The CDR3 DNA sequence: TGCGCCAGCAGCCAACAAGACAGGGGACCCACAGATACGCAGTATTTT. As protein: CASSQQDRGPTDTQYF.

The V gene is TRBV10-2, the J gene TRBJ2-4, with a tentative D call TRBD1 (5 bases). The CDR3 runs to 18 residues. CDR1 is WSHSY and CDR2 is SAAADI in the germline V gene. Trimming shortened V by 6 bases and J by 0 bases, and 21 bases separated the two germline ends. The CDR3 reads CASRRHNLGEKAKNIQYF. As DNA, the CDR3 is TGCGCCAGCAGAAGACACAACTTAGGGGAAAAAGCCAAAAACATTCAGTACTTC.

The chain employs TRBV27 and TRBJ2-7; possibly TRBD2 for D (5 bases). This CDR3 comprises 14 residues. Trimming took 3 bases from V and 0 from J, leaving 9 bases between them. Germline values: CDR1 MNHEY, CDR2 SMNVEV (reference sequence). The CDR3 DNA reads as TGTGCCAGCAGTTTCAGTGGGAGCTCCTACGAGCAGTACTTC. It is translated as CASSFSGSSYEQYF.

In DNA form, the CDR3 reads TGTGCCAGCAGCTTCGGACTAGCGGGGGGTTACAATGAAGAGCAGTTCTTC. Amino acid sequence: CASSFGLAGGYNEEQFF. This chain joins TRBV7-2 and TRBJ2-1; TRBD2 matches at 14 bases. The trim removed 3 bases at V and 10 bases at J, leaving 11 bases unmatched. CDR3 length equals 17 residues. Germline CDR1 and CDR2: SGHTA and FQGNSA.

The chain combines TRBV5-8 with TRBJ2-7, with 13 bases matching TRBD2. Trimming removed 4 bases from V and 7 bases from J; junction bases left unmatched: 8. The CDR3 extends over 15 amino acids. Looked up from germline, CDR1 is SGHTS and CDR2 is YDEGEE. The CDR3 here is CASSGTSGRAGEQYF. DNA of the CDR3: TGTGCCAGCAGCGGCACTAGCGGGAGGGCCGGGGAGCAGTACTTC.